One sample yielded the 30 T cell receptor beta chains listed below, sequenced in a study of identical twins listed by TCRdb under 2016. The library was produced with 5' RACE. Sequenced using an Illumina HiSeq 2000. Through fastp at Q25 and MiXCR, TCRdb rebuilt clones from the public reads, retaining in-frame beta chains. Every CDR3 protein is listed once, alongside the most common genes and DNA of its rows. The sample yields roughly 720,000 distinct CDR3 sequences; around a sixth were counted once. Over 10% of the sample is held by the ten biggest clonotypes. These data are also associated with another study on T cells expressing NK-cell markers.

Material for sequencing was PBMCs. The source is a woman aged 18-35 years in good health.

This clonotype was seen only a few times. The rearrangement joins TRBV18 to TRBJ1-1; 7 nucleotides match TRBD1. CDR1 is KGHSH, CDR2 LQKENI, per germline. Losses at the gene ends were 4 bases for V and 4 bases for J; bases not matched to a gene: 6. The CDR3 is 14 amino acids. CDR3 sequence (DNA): TGTGCCAGCTCACAGACAGGGAGGAGCACTGAAGCTTTCTTT. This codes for CASSQTGRSTEAFF.

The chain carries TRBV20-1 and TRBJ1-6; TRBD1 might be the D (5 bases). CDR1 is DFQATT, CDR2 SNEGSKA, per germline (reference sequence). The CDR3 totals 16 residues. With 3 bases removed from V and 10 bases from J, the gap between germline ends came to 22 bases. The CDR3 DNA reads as TGCAGTGCTAGCGCTCCCGGGGACGAGGAGAACTCACCCCTCCACTTT. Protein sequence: CSASAPGDEENSPLHF.

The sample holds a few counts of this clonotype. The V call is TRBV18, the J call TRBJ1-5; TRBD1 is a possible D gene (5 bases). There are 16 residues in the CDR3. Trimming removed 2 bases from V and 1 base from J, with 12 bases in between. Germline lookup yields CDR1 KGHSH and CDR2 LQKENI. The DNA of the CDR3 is TGTGCCAGCTCACCAGGGGCCCCGGGGAGCAATCAGCCCCAGCATTTT. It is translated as CASSPGAPGSNQPQHF.

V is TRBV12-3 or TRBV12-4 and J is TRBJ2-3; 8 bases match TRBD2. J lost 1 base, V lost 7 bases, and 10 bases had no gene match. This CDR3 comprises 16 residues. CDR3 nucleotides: TGTGCCAGCATCTTCTCGGGGGGGCCGGGCACAGATACGCAGTATTTT. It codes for CASIFSGGPGTDTQYF.

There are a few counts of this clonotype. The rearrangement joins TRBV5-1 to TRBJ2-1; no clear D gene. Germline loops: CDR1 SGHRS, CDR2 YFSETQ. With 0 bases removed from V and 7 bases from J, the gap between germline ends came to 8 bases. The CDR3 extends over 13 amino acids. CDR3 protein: CASSLETANEQFF. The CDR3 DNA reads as TGCGCCAGCAGCTTGGAGACTGCAAATGAGCAGTTCTTC.

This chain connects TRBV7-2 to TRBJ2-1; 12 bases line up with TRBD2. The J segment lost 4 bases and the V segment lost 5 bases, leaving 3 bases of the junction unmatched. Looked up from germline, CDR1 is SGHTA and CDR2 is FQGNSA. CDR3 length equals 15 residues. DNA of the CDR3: TGTGCCAGCAGCAACGGACTAGCGGGATACAATGAGCAGTTCTTC. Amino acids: CASSNGLAGYNEQFF.

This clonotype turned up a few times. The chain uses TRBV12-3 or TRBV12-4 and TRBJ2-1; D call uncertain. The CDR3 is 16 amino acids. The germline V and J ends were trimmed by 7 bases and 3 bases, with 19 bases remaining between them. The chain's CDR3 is CASTGGNPGHYNEQFF. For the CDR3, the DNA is TGTGCCAGCACCGGTGGAAATCCGGGCCACTACAATGAGCAGTTCTTC.

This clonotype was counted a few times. The CDR3 DNA is TGTGCCAGCAGCTCGGCTCTGGGACTAGGCTACAATGAGCAGTTCTTC. Encoded protein: CASSSALGLGYNEQFF. The chain links TRBV5-5 to TRBJ2-1, with TRBD2 matching over 8 bases. Germline values: CDR1 SGHKS, CDR2 YYEKEE (reference sequence). After removal of 3 bases from V and 3 bases from J, the junction contained 8 bases not matched to a gene. This CDR3 contains 16 residues. Filled out from reference TRBV5-5 and TRBJ2-1, the complete variable domain reads DAGVTQSPTHLIKTRGQQVTLRCSPISGHKSVSWYQQVLGQGPQFIFQYYEKEERGRGNFPDRFSARQFPNYSSELNVNALLLGDSALYLCASSSALGLGYNEQFFGPGTRLTVL.

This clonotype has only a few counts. The CDR3 protein is CASRSQGWDTQYF. The CDR3 nucleotides read TGCGCCAGCAGAAGTCAGGGCTGGGATACGCAGTATTTT. The rearrangement links TRBV10-2 to TRBJ2-3, with D perhaps TRBD1 (5 bases). V gave up 6 bases and J gave up 6 bases, with 13 bases separating them. There are 13 residues in the CDR3. Per germline, CDR1 WSHSY and CDR2 SAAADI.

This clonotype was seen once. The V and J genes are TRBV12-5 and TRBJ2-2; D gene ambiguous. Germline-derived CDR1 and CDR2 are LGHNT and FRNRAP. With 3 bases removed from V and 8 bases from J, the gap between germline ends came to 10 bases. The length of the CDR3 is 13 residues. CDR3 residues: CASGLGTTGELFF. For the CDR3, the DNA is TGTGCTAGTGGTTTAGGCACAACTGGGGAGCTGTTTTTT.

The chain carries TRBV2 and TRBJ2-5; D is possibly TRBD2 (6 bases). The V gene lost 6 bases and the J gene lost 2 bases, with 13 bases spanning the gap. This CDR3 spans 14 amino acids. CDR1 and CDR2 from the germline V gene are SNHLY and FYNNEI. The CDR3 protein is CASRPGLAQETQYF. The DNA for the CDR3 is TGTGCCAGCAGGCCGGGACTTGCTCAAGAGACCCAGTACTTC.

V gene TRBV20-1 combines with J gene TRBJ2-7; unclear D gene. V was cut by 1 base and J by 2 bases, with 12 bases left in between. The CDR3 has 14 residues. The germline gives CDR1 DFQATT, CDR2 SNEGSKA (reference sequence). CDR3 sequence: CSARVSGSTYEQYF. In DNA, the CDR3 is TGCAGTGCTAGAGTCTCGGGCAGTACCTACGAGCAGTACTTC.

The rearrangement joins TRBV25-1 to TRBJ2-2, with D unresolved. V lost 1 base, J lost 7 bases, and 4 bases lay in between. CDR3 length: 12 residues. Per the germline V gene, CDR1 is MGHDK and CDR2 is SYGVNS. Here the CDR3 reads CASSEWGGELFF. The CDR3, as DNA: TGTGCCAGCAGTGAATGGGGCGGGGAGCTGTTTTTT.

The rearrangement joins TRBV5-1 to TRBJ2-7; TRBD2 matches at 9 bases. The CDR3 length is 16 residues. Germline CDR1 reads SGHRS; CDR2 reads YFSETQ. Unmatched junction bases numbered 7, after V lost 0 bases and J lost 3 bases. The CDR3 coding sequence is TGCGCCAGCAGCTTGGTCGGTAGCGGGGGACACTACGAGCAGTACTTC. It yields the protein CASSLVGSGGHYEQYF. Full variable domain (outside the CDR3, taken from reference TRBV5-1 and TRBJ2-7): KAGVTQTPRYLIKTRGQQVTLSCSPISGHRSVSWYQQTPGQGLQFLFEYFSETQRNKGNFPGRFSGRQFSNSRSEMNVSTLELGDSALYLCASSLVGSGGHYEQYFGPGTRLTVT.

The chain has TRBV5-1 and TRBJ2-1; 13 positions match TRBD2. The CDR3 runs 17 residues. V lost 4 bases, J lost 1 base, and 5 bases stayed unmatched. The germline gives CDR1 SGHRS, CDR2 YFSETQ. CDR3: CASSQTSGGASYNEQFF. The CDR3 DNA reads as TGCGCCAGCAGCCAAACTAGCGGGGGGGCATCCTACAATGAGCAGTTCTTC. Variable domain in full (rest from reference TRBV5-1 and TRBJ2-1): KAGVTQTPRYLIKTRGQQVTLSCSPISGHRSVSWYQQTPGQGLQFLFEYFSETQRNKGNFPGRFSGRQFSNSRSEMNVSTLELGDSALYLCASSQTSGGASYNEQFFGPGTRLTVL.

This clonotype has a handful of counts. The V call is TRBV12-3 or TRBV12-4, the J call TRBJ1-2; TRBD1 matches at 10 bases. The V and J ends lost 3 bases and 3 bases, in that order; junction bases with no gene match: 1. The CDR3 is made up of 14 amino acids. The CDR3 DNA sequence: TGTGCCAGCAGTTTGGGGACAGGGGACTATGGCTACACCTTC. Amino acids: CASSLGTGDYGYTF.

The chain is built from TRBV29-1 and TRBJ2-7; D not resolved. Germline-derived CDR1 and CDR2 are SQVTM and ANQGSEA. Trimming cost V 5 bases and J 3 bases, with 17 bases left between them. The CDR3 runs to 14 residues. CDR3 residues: CSVCTDSSSYEQYF. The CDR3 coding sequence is TGCAGCGTTTGCACCGACTCCTCGAGCTACGAGCAGTACTTC.

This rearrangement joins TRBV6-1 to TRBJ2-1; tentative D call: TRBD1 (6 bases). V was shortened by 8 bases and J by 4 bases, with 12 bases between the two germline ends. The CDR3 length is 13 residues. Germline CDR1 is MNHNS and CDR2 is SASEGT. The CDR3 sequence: CASAQGPYNEQFF. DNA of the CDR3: TGTGCCAGCGCCCAGGGGCCGTACAATGAGCAGTTCTTC.

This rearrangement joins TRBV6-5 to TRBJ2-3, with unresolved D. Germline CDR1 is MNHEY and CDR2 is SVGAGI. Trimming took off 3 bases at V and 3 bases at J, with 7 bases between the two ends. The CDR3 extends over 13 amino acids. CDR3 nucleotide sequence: TGTGCCAGCAGTTATAAGTGGACAGATACGCAGTATTTT. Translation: CASSYKWTDTQYF.

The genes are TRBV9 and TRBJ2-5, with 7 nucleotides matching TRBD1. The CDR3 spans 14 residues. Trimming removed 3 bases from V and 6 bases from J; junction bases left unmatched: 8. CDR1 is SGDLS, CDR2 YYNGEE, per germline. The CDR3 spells CASSEGTVGQTQYF. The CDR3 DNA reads TGTGCCAGCAGCGAAGGGACAGTCGGGCAGACCCAGTACTTC.

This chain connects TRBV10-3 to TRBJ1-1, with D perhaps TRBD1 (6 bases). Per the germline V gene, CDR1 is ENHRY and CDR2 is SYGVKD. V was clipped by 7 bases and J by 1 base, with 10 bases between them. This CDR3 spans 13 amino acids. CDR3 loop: CAIKGQWNTEAFF. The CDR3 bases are TGTGCCATCAAAGGACAGTGGAACACTGAAGCTTTCTTT.

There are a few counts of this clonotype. The CDR3 loop reads CASRPRRSYEQYF. In nucleotides, the CDR3 is TGTGCCAGCAGACCTCGCAGATCCTACGAGCAGTACTTC. The rearrangement links TRBV6-2 or TRBV6-3 to TRBJ2-7; D gene uncertain. The CDR3 has 13 amino acids. V gave up 6 bases and J gave up 1 base, with 10 bases separating them. Germline CDR1 is MNHEY and CDR2 is SVGEGT.

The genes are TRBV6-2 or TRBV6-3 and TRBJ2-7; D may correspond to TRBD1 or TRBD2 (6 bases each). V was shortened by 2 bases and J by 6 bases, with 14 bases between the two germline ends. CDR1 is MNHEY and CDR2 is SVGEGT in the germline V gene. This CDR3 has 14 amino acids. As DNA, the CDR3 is TGTGCCAGCAGTTACGGTCGGGGGCGCGCCGAGCAGTACTTC. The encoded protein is CASSYGRGRAEQYF.

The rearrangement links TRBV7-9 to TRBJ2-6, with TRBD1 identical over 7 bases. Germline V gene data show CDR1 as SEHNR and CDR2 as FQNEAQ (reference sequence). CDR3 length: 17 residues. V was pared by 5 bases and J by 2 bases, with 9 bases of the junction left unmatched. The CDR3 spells CASSPTGVRTGANVLTF. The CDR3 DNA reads TGTGCCAGCAGCCCTACAGGGGTTCGGACTGGGGCCAACGTCCTGACTTTC.

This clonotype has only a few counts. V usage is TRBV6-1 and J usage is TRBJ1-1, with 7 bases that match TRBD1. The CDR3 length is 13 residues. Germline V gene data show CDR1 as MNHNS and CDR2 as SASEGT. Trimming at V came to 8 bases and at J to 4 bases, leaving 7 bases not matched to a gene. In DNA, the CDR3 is TGTGCCAGCCGCAGGGGGTTGGGCACTGAAGCTTTCTTT. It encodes CASRRGLGTEAFF.

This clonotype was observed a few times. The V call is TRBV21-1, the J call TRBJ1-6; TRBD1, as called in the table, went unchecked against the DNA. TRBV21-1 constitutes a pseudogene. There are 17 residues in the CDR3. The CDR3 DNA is TGTGCCAGCAGCAAGGGACTGGGGACAGGACTTAATTCACCCCTCCACTTT. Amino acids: CASSKGLGTGLNSPLHF.

The CDR3 region is CASSLEGRDAFF. DNA of the CDR3: TGTGCCAGCAGCTTAGAGGGCAGGGACGCTTTCTTT. V is TRBV7-9 and J is TRBJ1-1; a possible D gene is TRBD1 (5 bases). CDR3 size: 12 residues. The germline V gene encodes CDR1 SEHNR and CDR2 FQNEAQ (reference sequence). With 1 base removed from V and 11 bases from J, the gap between germline ends came to 11 bases.

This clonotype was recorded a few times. The CDR3 here is CASSLVLGSANTGELFF. The DNA for the CDR3 is TGTGCCAGCAGCTTAGTTCTAGGTAGCGCCAACACCGGGGAGCTGTTTTTT. V and J are TRBV11-2 and TRBJ2-2; D is perhaps TRBD2 (5 bases). Germline V lookup: CDR1 SGHAT, CDR2 FQNNGV. With 1 base removed from V and 2 bases from J, the gap between germline ends came to 14 bases. This CDR3 has 17 amino acids. The whole variable domain, remainder taken from reference TRBV11-2 and TRBJ2-2, is EAGVAQSPRYKIIEKRQSVAFWCNPISGHATLYWYQQILGQGPKLLIQFQNNGVVDDSQLPKDRFSAERLKGVDSTLKIQPAKLEDSAVYLCASSLVLGSANTGELFFGEGSRLTVL.

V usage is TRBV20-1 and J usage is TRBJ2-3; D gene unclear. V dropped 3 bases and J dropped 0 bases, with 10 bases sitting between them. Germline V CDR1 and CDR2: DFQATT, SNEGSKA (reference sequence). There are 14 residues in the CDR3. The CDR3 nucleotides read TGCAGTGCTAGTCAACATGCTAGCACAGATACGCAGTATTTT. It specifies CSASQHASTDTQYF.

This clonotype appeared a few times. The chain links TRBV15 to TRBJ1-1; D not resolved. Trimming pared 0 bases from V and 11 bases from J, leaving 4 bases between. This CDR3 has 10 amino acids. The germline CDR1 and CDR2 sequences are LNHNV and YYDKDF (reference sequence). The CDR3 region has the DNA TGTGCCACCAGCAGAGATAAGGCTTTCTTT. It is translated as CATSRDKAFF.